This T cell receptor (beta chain) was sequenced in a study of CD8+CD57+ T cells in acquired aplastic anemia. About the research overall: When averaged, DNA from sorted CD4+ and CD8+ cells came to approximately 3.2 ug.

CD8+CD57+ cell expansion, shown by flow cytometry, had occurred in the patients selected for sequencing. All patients were therapy-naive when blood was sampled. This CDR3 spans 15 amino acids. Germline CDR1 is MNHNS and CDR2 is SASEGT. Trimming pared 6 bases from V and 0 bases from J, leaving 11 bases between. Using genomic DNA as the template, TCR beta VDJ and CDR3 profiling was carried out. Each CDR3 protein gets one entry after TCRdb re-called the reads with MiXCR. Here the sample spans 160,000 or so distinct CDR3 sequences, 40% to 50% being singletons. The TCR originated in a human donor with aplastic anemia. The chain links TRBV6-1 to TRBJ2-2; D possibly corresponds to TRBD2 (7 bases). Sequences were obtained from sorted CD4+, CD8+, or CD8+CD57+ T cells (not recorded which) from PBMCs. CDR3 sequence: CASRTGGPNTGELFF. As DNA, the CDR3 is TGTGCCAGCAGAACCGGGGGGCCGAACACCGGGGAGCTGTTTTTT.